The following is a T cell receptor beta chain sequence with its context. The data are from a study of blood T cell repertoires in COVID-19. About the study: COVID-19 samples collected from the United States, Italy and Spain covered acute and convalescent phases. In each case, the material was cDNA or gDNA derived from T cells, B-cell-depleted T cells, or PBMCs.

Profiled with immunoSEQ multiplex PCR; TCRdb holds only in-frame clones, not every one. The sample holds fewer than 250,000 clones, about 88% seen once. Germline CDR1 and CDR2: KGHDR and SFDVKD. The CDR3 consists of 16 residues. V lost 1 base, J lost 1 base, and 12 bases lay in between. The chain joins TRBV24-1 to TRBJ2-5, with D hard to call. The sample consisted of peripheral blood. This receptor was taken from a man between 40 and 49 years old with acute or convalescent COVID-19. CDR3 in amino acids: CATSDLRDDIQETQYF. The CDR3 nucleotides read TGTGCCACCAGTGATTTAAGAGATGATATCCAAGAGACCCAGTACTTC.